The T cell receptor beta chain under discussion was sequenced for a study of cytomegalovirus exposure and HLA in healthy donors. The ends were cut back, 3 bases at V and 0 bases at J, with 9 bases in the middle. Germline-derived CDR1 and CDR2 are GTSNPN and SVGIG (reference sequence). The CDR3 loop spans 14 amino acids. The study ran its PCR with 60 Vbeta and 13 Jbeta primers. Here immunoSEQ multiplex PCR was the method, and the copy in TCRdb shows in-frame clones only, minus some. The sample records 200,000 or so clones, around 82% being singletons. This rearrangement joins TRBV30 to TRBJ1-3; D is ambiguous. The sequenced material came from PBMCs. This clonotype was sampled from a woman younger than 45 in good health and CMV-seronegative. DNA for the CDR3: TGTGCCTGGAGGGCGGGGAGCTCTGGAAACACCATATATTTT. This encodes CAWRAGSSGNTIYF.